This paragraph reports one T cell receptor (beta chain). Its antigen remains unknown. Generated by immunoSEQ multiplex PCR, the TCRdb table keeps only in-frame clones and is missing some. The sample consists of 64,000 or so clones, 72% of them appearing once. CDR3 length equals 12 residues. Germline CDR1 is MNHEY and CDR2 is SVGAGI. V lost 6 bases to trimming and J lost 2 bases, with 8 bases between them. This record belongs to a study of radiotherapy plus CTLA-4 blockade in lung cancer. Study details: With over 25% of patients having disease control, objective responses were seen in approximately 18%.

Study conclusions and caveats: Some TCR clones had been derived from tumors. These clones expanded in peripheral blood after radiotherapy plus ipilimumab.

The TCR comes from a human donor with non-small cell lung cancer whose response to radiotherapy plus ipilimumab could not be evaluated. J is TRBJ2-7 and V is TRBV6-5; the D is unclear. The source material was peripheral blood, sampled from a patient treated with radiotherapy plus ipilimumab. CDR3 in amino acids: CASSPTTYEQYF. The CDR3 nucleotides are TGTGCCAGCAGCCCGACAACCTACGAGCAGTACTTC.